The rows below give T cell receptor beta chains drawn from one sample of a study of blood T cell repertoires in COVID-19. Clones were sequenced by immunoSEQ multiplex PCR, and TCRdb holds only the in-frame ones, with some missing. The table includes 130,000 to 150,000 clones, about 85% detected once. Sequenced sample: peripheral blood. Receptors originate from a human donor with acute or convalescent COVID-19. The donor label of this sample is uncertain. The CDR3 runs from the conserved cysteine through the conserved F or W. The order of the fields is V gene, J gene, D gene, clone size, CDR3 DNA, CDR3 protein. D genes are given only for firm matches. Size values are once, few and many counts, or a class for expanded clones, and some rows have none.

v_call: TRBV5-1; j_call: TRBJ2-1; d_call: NA; clone_size: few; cdr3_nt: TGCGCCAGCAGCTTGGAATTGACGACAGTGAATTACAATGAGCAGTTCTTC; cdr3_aa: CASSLELTTVNYNEQFF
v_call: TRBV7-9; j_call: TRBJ2-6; d_call: NA; clone_size: NA; cdr3_nt: TGTGCCAGCAGCTTCACAGGGTTATCCTCTGGGGCCAACGTCCTGACTTTC; cdr3_aa: CASSFTGLSSGANVLTF
v_call: TRBV5-1; j_call: TRBJ1-2; d_call: TRBD1; clone_size: NA; cdr3_nt: TGCGCCAGCAGCCCTACAGGGGGCGAAGGCTACACCTTC; cdr3_aa: CASSPTGGEGYTF
v_call: TRBV6-5; j_call: TRBJ1-3; d_call: NA; clone_size: NA; cdr3_nt: TGTGCCAGCCAAATTCGGACTTCGGGAAACACCATATATTTT; cdr3_aa: CASQIRTSGNTIYF
v_call: TRBV25-1; j_call: TRBJ2-5; d_call: NA; clone_size: NA; cdr3_nt: TGTGCCAGCAGTGATAGCGGTCGGGCGCAAGAGACCCAGTACTTC; cdr3_aa: CASSDSGRAQETQYF
v_call: TRBV28; j_call: TRBJ1-1; d_call: TRBD1; clone_size: NA; cdr3_nt: TGTGCCAGCAGTGAAGACAGGGGGCTGAACACTGAAGCTTTCTTT; cdr3_aa: CASSEDRGLNTEAFF
v_call: TRBV7-2; j_call: TRBJ2-7; d_call: TRBD1; clone_size: NA; cdr3_nt: TGTGCCAGCAGCTTAGACCGGACAGGCTACGAGCAGTACTTC; cdr3_aa: CASSLDRTGYEQYF
v_call: TRBV6-2/TRBV6-3; j_call: TRBJ2-3; d_call: NA; clone_size: few; cdr3_nt: TGTGCCAGCAGTTATGATAGTTCTACGCAGTATTTT; cdr3_aa: CASSYDSSTQYF
v_call: TRBV18; j_call: TRBJ1-5; d_call: NA; clone_size: NA; cdr3_nt: TGTGCCAGCTCAGCCACCCAGGATCAGCCCCAGCATTTT; cdr3_aa: CASSATQDQPQHF
v_call: TRBV11-3; j_call: TRBJ2-7; d_call: NA; clone_size: NA; cdr3_nt: TGTGCCAGCAGCACCGGGACTGCCTCCTACGAGCAGTACTTC; cdr3_aa: CASSTGTASYEQYF
v_call: TRBV24-1; j_call: TRBJ2-3; d_call: NA; clone_size: NA; cdr3_nt: TGTGCCACCAGTGACAGCGGAGATACGCAGTATTTT; cdr3_aa: CATSDSGDTQYF
v_call: TRBV29-1; j_call: TRBJ1-6; d_call: NA; clone_size: NA; cdr3_nt: TGCAGCGTTGAAGAGTGGCGGGGTTCACCCCTCCACTTT; cdr3_aa: CSVEEWRGSPLHF
v_call: TRBV6-1; j_call: TRBJ1-2; d_call: NA; clone_size: NA; cdr3_nt: TGTGCCAGCAGTGACACCGGTTCCGGGACTGGGGGAGCTAACTATGGCTACACCTTC; cdr3_aa: CASSDTGSGTGGANYGYTF
v_call: TRBV5-8; j_call: TRBJ1-1; d_call: NA; clone_size: NA; cdr3_nt: TGTGCCAGCAGCTTGGGTTGGGCAGGAGCTTTCTTT; cdr3_aa: CASSLGWAGAFF
v_call: TRBV2; j_call: TRBJ1-5; d_call: NA; clone_size: once; cdr3_nt: TGTGCCAGCAGTGAACCGGGGGGCAATCAGCCCCAGCATTTT; cdr3_aa: CASSEPGGNQPQHF
v_call: TRBV4-1; j_call: TRBJ1-3; d_call: NA; clone_size: NA; cdr3_nt: TGCGCCAGCAGCCAAGAGCCTTTACAGGGTGCGACCCGAAACACCATATATTTT; cdr3_aa: CASSQEPLQGATRNTIYF
v_call: TRBV7-7; j_call: TRBJ2-3; d_call: NA; clone_size: NA; cdr3_nt: TGTGCTAGCAGCTTAGACGCCAGATCTACGCAGTATTTT; cdr3_aa: CASSLDARSTQYF
v_call: TRBV30; j_call: TRBJ1-6; d_call: NA; clone_size: NA; cdr3_nt: TGTGCCTGGAACTTACAGGGTGGTTCACCCCTCCACTTT; cdr3_aa: CAWNLQGGSPLHF
v_call: TRBV21-1; j_call: TRBJ1-1; d_call: NA; clone_size: NA; cdr3_nt: TGTGCCAGCAGCAAAGGGGGCCAAAACACTGAAGCTTTCTTT; cdr3_aa: CASSKGGQNTEAFF
v_call: TRBV29-1; j_call: TRBJ1-5; d_call: NA; clone_size: NA; cdr3_nt: TGCAGCGTTAGGACTTCGGGCAATCAGCCCCAGCATTTT; cdr3_aa: CSVRTSGNQPQHF
v_call: TRBV7-9; j_call: TRBJ2-1; d_call: NA; clone_size: NA; cdr3_nt: TGTGCCAGCAGCAGGGAGGTGGGGCGCCGTTTCGACAATGAGCAGTTCTTC; cdr3_aa: CASSREVGRRFDNEQFF
v_call: TRBV6-5; j_call: TRBJ1-6; d_call: NA; clone_size: NA; cdr3_nt: TGTGCCAGCAGCCAGGGTTGGGATAATTCACCCCTCCACTTT; cdr3_aa: CASSQGWDNSPLHF
v_call: TRBV5-6; j_call: TRBJ2-5; d_call: TRBD2; clone_size: NA; cdr3_nt: TGTGCCAGCAGCGTTTACGGGACTAGCGGGCGAGAGACCCAGTACTTC; cdr3_aa: CASSVYGTSGRETQYF
v_call: TRBV7-3; j_call: TRBJ1-2; d_call: NA; clone_size: NA; cdr3_nt: TGTGCCAGCAGCTTAAGCGGGGGCTTAGGTGGCTACACCTTC; cdr3_aa: CASSLSGGLGGYTF
v_call: TRBV5-6; j_call: TRBJ2-3; d_call: NA; clone_size: few; cdr3_nt: TGTGCCAGCAGCCCGGACCTTGGCGGGGGCTACCGAGATACGCAGTATTTT; cdr3_aa: CASSPDLGGGYRDTQYF
v_call: TRBV19; j_call: TRBJ1-2; d_call: NA; clone_size: NA; cdr3_nt: TGTGCCAGTAGTCCAGGGTATCCGAATTATGGCTACACCTTC; cdr3_aa: CASSPGYPNYGYTF
v_call: TRBV6-5; j_call: TRBJ2-7; d_call: TRBD1; clone_size: once; cdr3_nt: TGTGCCAGCAGTACTCGGACAGGAATGAGGGAGCAGTACTTC; cdr3_aa: CASSTRTGMREQYF
v_call: TRBV5-6; j_call: TRBJ1-1; d_call: NA; clone_size: once; cdr3_nt: TGTGCCAGCAGGGTCAGGGGCGGGAACACTGAAGCTTTCTTT; cdr3_aa: CASRVRGGNTEAFF
v_call: TRBV6-5; j_call: TRBJ1-6; d_call: NA; clone_size: NA; cdr3_nt: TGTGCCAGCAGTTATACACAGCAGGGGTCGAATTCACCCCTCCACTTT; cdr3_aa: CASSYTQQGSNSPLHF
v_call: TRBV28; j_call: TRBJ2-3; d_call: TRBD2; clone_size: NA; cdr3_nt: TGTGCCAGCAGTTTAGCACTAGCGGGCACAGATACGCAGTATTTT; cdr3_aa: CASSLALAGTDTQYF
v_call: TRBV2; j_call: TRBJ1-2; d_call: NA; clone_size: NA; cdr3_nt: TGTGCCAGCAGTGAACTCAGGCCCTCTTCCTATGGCTACACCTTC; cdr3_aa: CASSELRPSSYGYTF
v_call: TRBV24-1; j_call: TRBJ2-3; d_call: TRBD1; clone_size: NA; cdr3_nt: TGTGCCACCAGTGATGCGGGACAGGGGGCGGCGCAGTATTTT; cdr3_aa: CATSDAGQGAAQYF
v_call: TRBV6-2/TRBV6-3; j_call: TRBJ2-1; d_call: TRBD2; clone_size: NA; cdr3_nt: TGTGCCAGCAGTTACTCCGGGACTAGCAGAGCCTACAATGAGCAGTTCTTC; cdr3_aa: CASSYSGTSRAYNEQFF
v_call: TRBV12-5; j_call: TRBJ1-5; d_call: NA; clone_size: NA; cdr3_nt: TGTGCTAGTGCCCCTGGGGGGTTAGGTCAGCCCCAGCATTTT; cdr3_aa: CASAPGGLGQPQHF
v_call: TRBV2; j_call: TRBJ1-6; d_call: NA; clone_size: NA; cdr3_nt: TGTGCCAGCAGTGAAAGGCAGGGTGATAATTCACCCCTCCACTTT; cdr3_aa: CASSERQGDNSPLHF
v_call: TRBV2; j_call: TRBJ1-3; d_call: NA; clone_size: NA; cdr3_nt: TGTGCCAGCAGTGATCAGGGAGGAAACACCATATATTTT; cdr3_aa: CASSDQGGNTIYF
v_call: TRBV25-1; j_call: TRBJ2-7; d_call: NA; clone_size: NA; cdr3_nt: TGTGCCAGCAGTGAATGGGGAGTATACGAGCAGTACTTC; cdr3_aa: CASSEWGVYEQYF
v_call: TRBV2; j_call: TRBJ1-4; d_call: NA; clone_size: NA; cdr3_nt: TGTGCCAGCAGTGTCCGTCCCGGGACTAATGAAAAACTGTTTTTT; cdr3_aa: CASSVRPGTNEKLFF
v_call: TRBV28; j_call: TRBJ1-6; d_call: NA; clone_size: NA; cdr3_nt: TGTGCCATCCCCAGTCCCGCAGGGAAATCCCTCCACTTT; cdr3_aa: CAIPSPAGKSLHF
v_call: TRBV5-1; j_call: TRBJ2-7; d_call: TRBD1; clone_size: once; cdr3_nt: TGCGCCAGCAGCTGGACAGGGGGTCAATACGAGCAGTACTTC; cdr3_aa: CASSWTGGQYEQYF
v_call: TRBV9; j_call: TRBJ2-1; d_call: NA; clone_size: NA; cdr3_nt: TGTGCCAGCAGCCAATTCGCGGCTAGCTCCTACAATGAGCAGTTCTTC; cdr3_aa: CASSQFAASSYNEQFF
v_call: TRBV7-6; j_call: TRBJ1-1; d_call: NA; clone_size: NA; cdr3_nt: TGTGCCAGCAGCCGTAACAGGGAGAGGAACACTGAAGCTTTCTTT; cdr3_aa: CASSRNRERNTEAFF
v_call: TRBV5-1; j_call: TRBJ2-1; d_call: NA; clone_size: NA; cdr3_nt: TGCGCCAGCAGCTCCCAGCTCCTTGACAGGACATCCCCTTTTTCGGAGCAGTTCTTC; cdr3_aa: CASSSQLLDRTSPFSEQFF